This TCR beta chain comes out of a study of CD8 T cells in ankylosing spondylitis. 5'-RACE, quantitative and with molecular barcodes, yielded the TCR beta libraries. TCRdb ran MiXCR on the 5' RACE reads and lists one entry per CDR3 protein. The table lists approximately 110,000 distinct CDR3 sequences, about 24% of them singletons. Sequenced input: synovial fluid, either unsorted or a sorted T cell fraction (not recorded which). This TCR was recovered from a male donor with ankylosing spondylitis.

CDR3 coding DNA: TGTGCCAGCAGCTTCGTCGTCGGGGCCGGCGACAATGAGCAGTTCTTC. It codes for CASSFVVGAGDNEQFF. The rearrangement uses TRBV7-9 and TRBJ2-1; tentatively, D is TRBD1 or TRBD2 (5 bases each). Trimming left V 3 bases short and J 5 bases short, with 17 bases between. Germline assignment: CDR1 SEHNR and CDR2 FQNEAQ (reference sequence). The CDR3 extends over 16 amino acids.